A selection of T cell receptor beta chains follows, all from one sample in a study of shared clonotypes between healthy human individuals. Only in-frame clones appear in the TCRdb table, and some are missing; sequencing was by immunoSEQ multiplex PCR. The table lists hundreds of thousands of clones, about 95% of them singletons. The sequenced sample consisted of naive CD8+ T cells sorted from blood. The receptors here all came from a young woman in good health. The CDR3 runs from the conserved cysteine through the conserved F or W. The D gene is left open where the match is weak. Clone size, where shown, is once, few, many, or a class for clones that have expanded.

TRBV4-1	TRBJ1-1	NA	NA	TGCGCCAGCAGCCAAGGCCCGGGGGAAGCTTTCTTT	CASSQGPGEAFF
TRBV5-1	TRBJ1-4	NA	NA	TGCGCCAGCAGCTTGTATTCAACTAATGAAAAACTGTTTTTT	CASSLYSTNEKLFF
TRBV29-1	TRBJ1-2	once	NA	TGCAGCGTTGAAGTAGGGTGGATTCAAAATGGCTACACCTTC	CSVEVGWIQNGYTF
TRBV16	TRBJ2-6	NA	NA	TGTGCCAGCAGCCCTCCCGGGACTGGGGCCAACGTCCTGACTTTC	CASSPPGTGANVLTF
TRBV9	TRBJ2-1	NA	NA	TGTGCCAGCAGCGCCGGGGACGGTAGTAATTGGGTCTATGAGCAGTTCTTC	CASSAGDGSNWVYEQFF
TRBV4-1	TRBJ1-2	NA	TRBD1	TGCGCCAGCAGCCAAGATCCGGGACAGGGATCGGGTGGCTACACCTTC	CASSQDPGQGSGGYTF
TRBV2	TRBJ2-1	NA	TRBD2	TGTGCCAGGAGTCAGGGACTAGGTATCTACAATGAGCAGTTCTTC	CARSQGLGIYNEQFF
TRBV28	TRBJ1-5	NA	NA	TGTGCCAGCAGGGAGGGGGGGCTTCAGCCCCAGCATTTT	CASREGGLQPQHF
TRBV5-8	TRBJ2-1	NA	TRBD2	TGTGCCAGCAGCTTGCTAGCGGGAGATCGAAATGAGCAGTTCTTC	CASSLLAGDRNEQFF
TRBV27	TRBJ2-7	once	NA	TGTGCCAGCAGCTCTCTCATGGCCGAGCAGTACTTC	CASSSLMAEQYF
TRBV2	TRBJ2-2	NA	NA	TGTGCCAGCAGTGAAGCGTTCGCGGTTCTTCCCGGGAGCACCGGGGAGCTGTTTTTT	CASSEAFAVLPGSTGELFF
TRBV30	TRBJ2-5	NA	NA	TGTGCCTGGAGTCCCAGCCCTCGGGAGACCCAGTACTTC	CAWSPSPRETQYF
TRBV6-1	TRBJ2-3	NA	TRBD2	TGTGCCAGCAGGACGCGGGAGTGGGTAGGAGATACGCAGTATTTT	CASRTREWVGDTQYF
TRBV6-5	TRBJ2-1	NA	TRBD2	TGTGCCAGCAGTTACTCGGCGTTAGCGGGACACAATGAGCAGTTCTTC	CASSYSALAGHNEQFF
TRBV7-8	TRBJ2-7	few	NA	TGTGCCAGCAGCTTTGGGCTGTCCTACGAGCAGTACTTC	CASSFGLSYEQYF
TRBV5-4	TRBJ2-6	NA	NA	TGTGCCAGCAGCCAACCGTCCGCTCTGGAGGCCAACGTCCTGACTTTC	CASSQPSALEANVLTF
TRBV6-5	TRBJ1-6	NA	TRBD1	TGTGCCAGCAGTTATGGGACAGGACCGACTCCCCTCCACTTT	CASSYGTGPTPLHF
TRBV27	TRBJ2-7	NA	TRBD2	TGTGCCAGCAGTTTATCAGCGGGAGTAGGCTACGAGCAGTACTTC	CASSLSAGVGYEQYF
TRBV4-2	TRBJ2-7	NA	NA	TGTGCCAGCAGCCAAGAATGGGCTACCTACGAGCAGTACTTC	CASSQEWATYEQYF
TRBV5-8	TRBJ2-1	NA	NA	TGTGCCAGCAGCTTGAGTGGTGGCAGTTCCAATGAGCAGTTCTTC	CASSLSGGSSNEQFF
TRBV7-3	TRBJ1-1	once	NA	TGTGCCAGCAGCTTGGGTGGGTCAGGGTTGACTGAAGCTTTCTTT	CASSLGGSGLTEAFF
TRBV6-4	TRBJ1-2	NA	NA	TGTGCCAGCAGTGACTCATTAGGCGGCTACACCTTC	CASSDSLGGYTF
TRBV10-3	TRBJ2-7	NA	NA	TGTGCCATCAGTGCCGGCTCCTCGAGCTCCTACGAGCAGTACTTC	CAISAGSSSSYEQYF
TRBV19	TRBJ1-5	NA	NA	TGTGCCAGTAGTATAGAAATCGGGGGGGGACACCAGCCCCAGCATTTT	CASSIEIGGGHQPQHF
TRBV15	TRBJ1-4	once	NA	TGTGCCACCAGCAGAGCTGGGCCCCTCGACGTTAATGAAAAACTGTTTTTT	CATSRAGPLDVNEKLFF
TRBV20-1	TRBJ2-7	NA	NA	TGCAGTGCTAGAGTCACGGGACTGAAGTACTTC	CSARVTGLKYF
TRBV5-1	TRBJ2-7	NA	TRBD2	TGCGCCAGCAGCCGACTAGCGGGAGGGCTTACCGACGAGCAGTACTTC	CASSRLAGGLTDEQYF
TRBV7-9	TRBJ1-2	NA	NA	TGTGCCAGCAGCGCCGGGACGGACTCCTATGGCTACACCTTC	CASSAGTDSYGYTF
TRBV2	TRBJ1-2	NA	TRBD1	TGTGCCAGCAGGGATCCGGGACAGGGGGCCCTAGTCTATGGCTACACCTTC	CASRDPGQGALVYGYTF
TRBV30	TRBJ1-4	NA	NA	TGTGCCTGGACGACAGCAACTAATGAAAAACTGTTTTTT	CAWTTATNEKLFF
TRBV11-2	TRBJ1-3	NA	NA	TGTGCCAGCAGTAAGAGTAATCCTGGAAACACCATATATTTT	CASSKSNPGNTIYF
TRBV5-1	TRBJ1-4	NA	TRBD1	TGCGCCAGCAGCGGTACAGGGGGCGGTGAAAAACTGTTTTTT	CASSGTGGGEKLFF
TRBV7-2	TRBJ1-5	once	TRBD1	TGTGCCAGCAGCTTATGGGACAGGGAATCGGGCAATCAGCCCCAGCATTTT	CASSLWDRESGNQPQHF
TRBV27	TRBJ2-1	NA	NA	TGTGCCAGCAGTCCGAGACCCAGCTCCTACAATGAGCAGTTCTTC	CASSPRPSSYNEQFF
TRBV5-5	TRBJ1-3	NA	NA	TGTGCCAGCAGCTTGTATCGGGGTTCTGGAAACACCATATATTTT	CASSLYRGSGNTIYF
TRBV7-8	TRBJ1-3	NA	NA	TGTGCCAGCAGCTTAGGGGGCGGCAGCTCTGGAAACACCATATATTTT	CASSLGGGSSGNTIYF
TRBV9	TRBJ2-1	NA	TRBD2	TGTGCCAGCACCCCCGGCGGGGGGGCTGAGCAGTTCTTC	CASTPGGGAEQFF
TRBV19	TRBJ1-1	NA	NA	TGTGCCAGTAGTCTAGGGGAGGTGGGCACTGAAGCTTTCTTT	CASSLGEVGTEAFF
TRBV19	TRBJ1-3	NA	NA	TGTGCCAGTAGATTCGGCCCGCCGTACTCTGGAAACACCATATATTTT	CASRFGPPYSGNTIYF
TRBV28	TRBJ2-3	NA	NA	TGTGCCAGCAGTCGCGGGACATTATCAGCAGATACGCAGTATTTT	CASSRGTLSADTQYF
TRBV4-2	TRBJ1-2	NA	NA	TGTGCCAGCAGCCAAGATTCGCGGGGGACCTATGGCTACACCTTC	CASSQDSRGTYGYTF
TRBV30	TRBJ1-1	few	NA	TGTGCCTGGGTAACCCCTCGGGGCACTGAAGCTTTCTTT	CAWVTPRGTEAFF
TRBV4-1	TRBJ2-1	NA	NA	TGCGCCAGCAGCCAGGGGCAAGGGAATGAGCAGTTCTTC	CASSQGQGNEQFF
TRBV30	TRBJ2-1	NA	NA	TGTGCCTGGAGTCTGCCGGCCGTGGTGAATGAGCAGTTCTTC	CAWSLPAVVNEQFF
TRBV28	TRBJ2-7	NA	NA	TGTGCCAGCATGGGACCATCCTACGAGCAGTACTTC	CASMGPSYEQYF
TRBV28	TRBJ2-7	NA	TRBD2	TGTGCCATAGCTATAGAGTATCCTAGCGGGAGGGTAGGTTCTCGGGAGCAGTACTTC	CAIAIEYPSGRVGSREQYF
TRBV27	TRBJ2-7	NA	TRBD2	TGTGCCAGCAGTTTTTCAGCGGGAGTTAAAGAGCAGTACTTC	CASSFSAGVKEQYF
TRBV11-3	TRBJ2-7	NA	TRBD2	TGTGCCAGCAGCCTAGCGGGCGAATACGAGCAGTACTTC	CASSLAGEYEQYF
TRBV7-9	TRBJ2-5	NA	NA	TGTGCCAGCAGCACCCTCCGGGACTTTACAAAAGAGACCCAGTACTTC	CASSTLRDFTKETQYF
TRBV25-1	TRBJ1-3	NA	NA	TGTGCCAGCAGTGAAACACAGGGCTACGCGAACACCATATATTTT	CASSETQGYANTIYF
TRBV28	TRBJ2-7	NA	TRBD1	TGTGCCAGCAGTTCACGCCTGGGACAGCCTAGCTTTCAGCACTTC	CASSSRLGQPSFQHF
TRBV7-8	TRBJ2-1	NA	NA	TGTGCCAGCACCCCGGGTCCGAGCTCCTACAATGAGCAGTTCTTC	CASTPGPSSYNEQFF
TRBV9	TRBJ2-5	NA	TRBD1	TGTGCCAGCAGCTCGGGACAGTTAGAAGAGACCCAGTACTTC	CASSSGQLEETQYF